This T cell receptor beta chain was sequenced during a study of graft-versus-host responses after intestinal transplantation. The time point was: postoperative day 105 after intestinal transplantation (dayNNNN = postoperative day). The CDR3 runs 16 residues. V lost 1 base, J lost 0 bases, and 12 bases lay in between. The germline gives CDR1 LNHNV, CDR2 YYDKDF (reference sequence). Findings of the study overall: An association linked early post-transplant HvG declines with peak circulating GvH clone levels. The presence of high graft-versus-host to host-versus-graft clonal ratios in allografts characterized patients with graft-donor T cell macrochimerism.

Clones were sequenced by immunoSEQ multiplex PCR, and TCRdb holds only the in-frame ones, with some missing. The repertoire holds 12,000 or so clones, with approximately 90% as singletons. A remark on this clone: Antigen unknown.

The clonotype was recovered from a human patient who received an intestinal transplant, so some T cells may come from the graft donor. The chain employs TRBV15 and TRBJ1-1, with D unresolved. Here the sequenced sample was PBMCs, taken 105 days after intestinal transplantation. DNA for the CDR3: TGTGCCACCAGCAGAGGGCGGGAGGTGATGAACACTGAAGCTTTCTTT. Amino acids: CATSRGREVMNTEAFF.